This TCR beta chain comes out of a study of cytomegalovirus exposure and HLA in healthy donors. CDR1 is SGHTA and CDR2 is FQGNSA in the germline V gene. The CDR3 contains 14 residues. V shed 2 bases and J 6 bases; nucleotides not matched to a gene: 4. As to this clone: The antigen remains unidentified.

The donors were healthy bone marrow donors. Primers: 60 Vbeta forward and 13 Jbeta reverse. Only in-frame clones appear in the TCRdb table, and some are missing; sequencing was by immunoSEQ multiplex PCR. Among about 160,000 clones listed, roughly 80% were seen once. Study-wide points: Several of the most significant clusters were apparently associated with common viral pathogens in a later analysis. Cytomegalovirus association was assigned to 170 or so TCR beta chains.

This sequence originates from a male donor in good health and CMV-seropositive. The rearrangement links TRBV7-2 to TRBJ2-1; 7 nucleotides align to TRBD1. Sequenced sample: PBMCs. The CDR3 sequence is CASSLRGLGNEQFF. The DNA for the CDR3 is TGTGCCAGCAGCTTAAGGGGGCTGGGCAATGAGCAGTTCTTC.